By share, the clone carrying this T cell receptor (beta chain) counts as medium-sized. Antigen: not known. V was cut by 6 bases and J by 6 bases, with 15 bases left in between. Germline CDR1 reads MNHEY; CDR2 reads SMNVEV (reference sequence). The CDR3 is made up of 13 amino acids. These data belong to a study of cytomegalovirus exposure and HLA in healthy donors. Overall study findings and caveats: HLA alleles showed associations with 15,000 to 20,000 TCR beta sequences in a later analysis, at a 0.05 false discovery rate.

Use of 60 Vbeta and 13 Jbeta primers characterized the PCR. TCRdb's copy holds only in-frame clones and misses some; the assay was immunoSEQ multiplex PCR. The sample shows around 130,000 clones, 80% of them seen only once. This sequence joins TRBV27 and TRBJ2-7; TRBD2 is a possible D gene (6 bases). The sequence was obtained from a man aged 30 to 45 in good health and CMV-seronegative. Sequencing was performed on PBMCs. CDR3 coding DNA: TGTGCCAGCAGCTTGACTAGTAAATCCGAGCAGTACTTC. Its protein is CASSLTSKSEQYF.